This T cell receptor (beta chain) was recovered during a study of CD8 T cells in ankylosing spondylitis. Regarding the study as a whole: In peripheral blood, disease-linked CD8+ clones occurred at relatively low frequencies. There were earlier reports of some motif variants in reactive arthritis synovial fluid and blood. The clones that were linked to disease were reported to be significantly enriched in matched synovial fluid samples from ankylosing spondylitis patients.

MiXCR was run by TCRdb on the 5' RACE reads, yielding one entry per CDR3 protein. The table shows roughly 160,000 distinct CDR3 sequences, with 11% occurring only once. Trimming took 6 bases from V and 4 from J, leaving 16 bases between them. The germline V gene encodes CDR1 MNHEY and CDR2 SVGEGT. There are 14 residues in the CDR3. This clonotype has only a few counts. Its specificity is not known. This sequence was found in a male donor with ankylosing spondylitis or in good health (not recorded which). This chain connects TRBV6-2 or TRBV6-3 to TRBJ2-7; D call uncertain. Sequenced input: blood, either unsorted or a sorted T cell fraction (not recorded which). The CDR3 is CASSATAVSYEQYF. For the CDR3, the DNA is TGTGCCAGCAGCGCGACGGCGGTGAGTTACGAGCAGTACTTC.